Listed below are T cell receptor beta chains from one sample, sequenced in a study of shared clonotypes between healthy human individuals. Clones were sequenced by immunoSEQ multiplex PCR, and TCRdb holds only the in-frame ones, with some missing. The profile covers a few hundred thousand clones, with less than 80% appearing a single time and 9.5% to 15% taken by the ten largest. Sequenced sample: PBMCs. Source of these receptors: a woman aged 40 to 55 in good health. Some clones in this sample may be carry-over from other donors' samples. The CDR3 runs from the conserved cysteine through the conserved F or W. The D gene is left open where the match is weak. Clone sizes are given selectively: once, few, many, or a class where the clone is expanded.

clone size	V gene	J gene	D gene	CDR3 protein	CDR3 DNA
-	TRBV15	TRBJ2-7	-	CATSSNTGTYEQYF	TGTGCCACCAGCAGTAACACAGGTACCTACGAGCAGTACTTC
-	TRBV7-5	TRBJ2-1	-	CVRSQDAGHLGEQFF	TGTGTCAGAAGCCAGGATGCGGGACACCTTGGTGAGCAGTTCTTC
-	TRBV4-2	TRBJ1-5	-	CASSQAGSNQPQHF	TGTGCCAGCAGCCAAGCGGGGAGCAATCAGCCCCAGCATTTT
-	TRBV5-1	TRBJ2-5	-	CASSRGTPRETQYF	TGCGCCAGCAGCCGTGGGACTCCGCGGGAGACCCAGTACTTC
-	TRBV11-3	TRBJ2-2	-	CASSFSPGELFF	TGTGCCAGCAGCTTTAGCCCCGGGGAGCTGTTTTTT
-	TRBV11-2	TRBJ2-5	TRBD2	CASSPGTSGSPQETQYF	TGTGCCAGCAGCCCTGGGACTAGCGGGAGCCCTCAAGAGACCCAGTACTTC
-	TRBV27	TRBJ2-5	TRBD2	CASSWDYRGETQYF	TGTGCCAGCAGTTGGGACTACCGGGGAGAGACCCAGTACTTC
-	TRBV5-1	TRBJ1-4	-	CASSWTAQGGREKLFF	TGCGCCAGCAGCTGGACCGCACAGGGAGGGAGGGAAAAACTGTTTTTT
-	TRBV28	TRBJ2-6	-	CASSFLRRANVLTF	TGTGCCAGCAGTTTCCTCAGACGGGCCAACGTCCTGACTTTC
few	TRBV29-1	TRBJ1-2	TRBD1	CSVEDRGQGAEGYTF	TGCAGCGTTGAAGATAGGGGACAGGGGGCGGAAGGCTACACCTTC
-	TRBV6-5	TRBJ2-7	-	CASSPGPNYEQYF	TGTGCCAGCAGTCCAGGCCCGAATTACGAGCAGTACTTC
-	TRBV2	TRBJ2-5	-	CASTVQVQVLGTQYF	TGTGCCAGCACCGTACAGGTCCAAGTATTAGGGACCCAGTACTTC
few	TRBV29-1	TRBJ2-5	TRBD2	CSVDSLAGDSETQYF	TGCAGCGTTGATTCGCTAGCGGGAGATTCTGAGACCCAGTACTTC
-	TRBV11-3	TRBJ2-1	TRBD2	CASSLSGRASEQFF	TGTGCCAGCAGCTTAAGCGGGAGGGCCAGTGAGCAGTTCTTC
-	TRBV5-1	TRBJ2-1	TRBD2	CASSPPGLAVSSYNEQFF	TGCGCCAGCAGCCCACCGGGACTAGCTGTAAGCTCCTACAATGAGCAGTTCTTC
-	TRBV4-3	TRBJ2-5	TRBD1	CASSPGVTGAETQYF	TGCGCCAGCAGCCCGGGAGTGACAGGGGCCGAGACCCAGTACTTC
-	TRBV6-1	TRBJ1-1	-	CASSERQGLEAFF	TGTGCCAGCAGTGAGCGGCAGGGCCTTGAAGCTTTCTTT
-	TRBV28	TRBJ1-5	-	CASAEAGFRNQPQHF	TGTGCCAGCGCAGAGGCAGGGTTCCGCAATCAGCCCCAGCATTTT
-	TRBV4-2	TRBJ2-1	TRBD1	CASSQDRDEQFF	TGTGCCAGCAGCCAGGACAGGGATGAGCAGTTCTTC
few	TRBV18	TRBJ2-7	TRBD1	CASSPGTAKTYEQYF	TGTGCCAGCTCACCCGGGACAGCCAAAACCTACGAGCAGTACTTC
many	TRBV7-9	TRBJ1-1	-	CASSRGDYTEAFF	TGTGCCAGCAGCCGCGGGGACTACACTGAAGCTTTCTTT
once	TRBV6-1	TRBJ1-5	-	CASSSRTATHQPQHF	TGTGCCAGCAGTTCCAGGACAGCGACCCACCAGCCCCAGCATTTT
-	TRBV5-1	TRBJ2-3	-	CASSLFGRSTDTQYF	TGCGCCAGCAGCTTGTTCGGGAGAAGCACAGATACGCAGTATTTT
many	TRBV29-1	TRBJ2-5	TRBD1	CSAETGSGETQYF	TGCAGCGCCGAGACAGGGAGCGGTGAGACCCAGTACTTC
many	TRBV4-1	TRBJ1-5	-	CASSHPTGQWINQPQHF	TGCGCCAGCAGCCATCCAACAGGACAGTGGATCAATCAGCCCCAGCATTTT
-	TRBV2	TRBJ2-7	TRBD2	CASKRETYEQYF	TGTGCCAGCAAGCGGGAAACCTACGAGCAGTACTTC
-	TRBV5-4	TRBJ2-7	-	CASSFNSYEQYF	TGTGCCAGCAGCTTCAATTCCTACGAGCAGTACTTC
-	TRBV5-4	TRBJ2-7	-	CASSLGGGPFYEQYF	TGTGCCAGCAGCTTGGGGGGGGGCCCCTTCTACGAGCAGTACTTC
-	TRBV5-6	TRBJ2-7	-	CASSLVSASTGQYF	TGTGCCAGCAGCTTGGTTAGCGCTTCTACGGGGCAGTACTTC